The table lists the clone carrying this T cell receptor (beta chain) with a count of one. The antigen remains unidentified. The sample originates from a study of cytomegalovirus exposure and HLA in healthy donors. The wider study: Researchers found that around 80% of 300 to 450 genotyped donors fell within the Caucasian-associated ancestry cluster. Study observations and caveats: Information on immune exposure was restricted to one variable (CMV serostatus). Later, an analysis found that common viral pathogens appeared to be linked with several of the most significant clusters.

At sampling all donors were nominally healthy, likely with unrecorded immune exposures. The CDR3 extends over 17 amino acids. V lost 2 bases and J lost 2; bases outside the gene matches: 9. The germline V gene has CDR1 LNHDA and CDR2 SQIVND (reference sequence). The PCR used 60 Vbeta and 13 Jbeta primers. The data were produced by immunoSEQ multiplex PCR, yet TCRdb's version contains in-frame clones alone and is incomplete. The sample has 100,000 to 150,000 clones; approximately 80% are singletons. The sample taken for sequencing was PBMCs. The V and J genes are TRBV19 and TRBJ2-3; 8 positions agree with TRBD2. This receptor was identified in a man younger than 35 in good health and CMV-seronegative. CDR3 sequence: CASSIRAGGRDTDTQYF. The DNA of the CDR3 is TGTGCCAGTAGTATACGGGCGGGGGGCCGTGACACAGATACGCAGTATTTT.